This TCR beta chain was obtained from a study of T cell responses to AZD1222 COVID-19 vaccine. Overall study findings and caveats: CD4 TCRs linked to vaccination spanned spike, dominating at 160-218 and 743-854. Increased Spike-specific TCR breadth and depth were observed after two AZD1222 doses.

TCRdb keeps only in-frame clones here, not all; method: immunoSEQ multiplex PCR. The table has 160,000 or so clones, roughly nine tenths seen once; the top ten hold about 1.5%. Points on this clone: Antigen: not known.

The germline V gene has CDR1 SGHRS and CDR2 YFSETQ. CDR3 length: 15 amino acids. V gave up 4 bases and J gave up 0 bases; unmatched junction bases: 5. The clonotype was recovered from an adult in good health. This specimen consisted of peripheral blood, obtained on day 0 of AZD1222 vaccination. The chain joins TRBV5-1 to TRBJ2-3; the match to TRBD2 covers 7 bases. This CDR3 is CASSHGGTSTDTQYF. CDR3 sequence (DNA): TGCGCCAGCAGCCACGGGGGGACTAGCACAGATACGCAGTATTTT.